The rows below give T cell receptor beta chains drawn from one sample of a study of identical twins. A single record per CDR3 protein comes from TCRdb applying MiXCR to the 5' RACE reads. The repertoire holds 150,000 or so distinct CDR3 sequences, under 4.5% seen once, with 8.1% in the top ten. Input material: memory T cells sorted from blood. These receptors came from a man between 18 and 29 years old in good health. CDR3s include the opening cysteine and the closing phenylalanine or tryptophan. The order of the fields is D gene, V gene, clone size, J gene, CDR3 protein, CDR3 DNA. A D gene is named only where the DNA matches it firmly. Clone sizes are given selectively: once, few, many, or a class where the clone is expanded.

NA	TRBV7-8	many	TRBJ1-3	CASSLTAAGVISGNTIYF	TGTGCCAGCAGCTTAACGGCGGCAGGGGTTATCTCTGGAAACACCATATATTTT
NA	TRBV29-1	many	TRBJ1-5	CSVVVQGGSNQPQHF	TGCAGCGTTGTCGTGCAGGGAGGGAGCAATCAGCCCCAGCATTTT
TRBD1	TRBV20-1	many	TRBJ1-1	CSARRTGTTMNTEAFF	TGCAGTGCTAGGCGGACAGGGACTACTATGAACACTGAAGCTTTCTTT
NA	TRBV20-1	many	TRBJ2-4	CSARERESLSIQYF	TGCAGTGCTAGAGAGCGGGAATCCCTAAGCATTCAGTACTTC
NA	TRBV6-5	many	TRBJ2-3	CASSYGQGRADTQYF	TGTGCCAGCAGTTACGGGCAGGGGCGGGCAGATACGCAGTATTTT
TRBD2	TRBV29-1	many	TRBJ2-3	CSVEGGGRSTDTQYF	TGCAGCGTTGAAGGCGGCGGGAGGAGCACAGATACGCAGTATTTT
NA	TRBV5-1	many	TRBJ1-6	CASSLSTLLGSYNSPLHF	TGCGCCAGCAGCTTGAGTACCTTATTGGGGTCCTATAATTCACCCCTCCACTTT
NA	TRBV14	NA	TRBJ1-2	CASRGGSGGYTF	TGTGCCAGCAGGGGAGGATCAGGCGGCTACACCTTC
NA	TRBV23-1	few	TRBJ2-2	CATEGGGELFF	TGCGCCACCGAGGGGGGCGGGGAGCTGTTTTTT
NA	TRBV20-1	many	TRBJ2-7	CSARDTRQEHEQYF	TGCAGTGCTAGAGATACGAGACAGGAACACGAGCAGTACTTC
TRBD2	TRBV5-1	many	TRBJ2-3	CASSLYSGGTDTQYF	TGCGCCAGCAGCTTATATAGCGGGGGCACAGATACGCAGTATTTT
TRBD1	TRBV29-1	many	TRBJ1-2	CSVVTGTGPYGYTF	TGCAGCGTCGTGACCGGGACAGGGCCCTATGGCTACACCTTC
TRBD1	TRBV7-2	many	TRBJ2-7	CASSHGTVYEQYF	TGTGCCAGCAGCCATGGGACAGTCTACGAGCAGTACTTC
TRBD2	TRBV7-9	many	TRBJ2-3	CASSSRLGLAGTDTQYF	TGTGCCAGCAGCTCCCGCTTAGGACTAGCGGGCACAGATACGCAGTATTTT
NA	TRBV7-9	many	TRBJ2-5	CASSPTGGERETQYF	TGTGCCAGCAGCCCAACAGGAGGGGAGAGGGAGACCCAGTACTTC
TRBD1	TRBV19	NA	TRBJ2-7	CASRDGTGADYEQYF	TGTGCCAGTAGAGACGGGACAGGGGCCGACTACGAGCAGTACTTC
TRBD2	TRBV5-1	few	TRBJ2-1	CASSLAFSGRSNEQFF	TGCGCCAGCAGCTTGGCCTTTAGCGGGAGGTCTAATGAGCAGTTCTTC
NA	TRBV12-3/TRBV12-4	many	TRBJ2-3	CASKGWDTQYF	TGTGCCAGCAAGGGTTGGGATACGCAGTATTTT
TRBD2	TRBV7-2	many	TRBJ2-4	CASSFLAGGGRENIQYF	TGTGCCAGCAGCTTCCTAGCGGGGGGGGGACGGGAAAACATTCAGTACTTC
TRBD1	TRBV2	few	TRBJ1-6	CASSEHAGGNSPLHF	TGTGCCAGCAGTGAACACGCAGGGGGTAATTCACCCCTCCACTTT
TRBD1	TRBV6-2/TRBV6-3	many	TRBJ2-2	CASSYPTGARVSPGELFF	TGTGCCAGCAGTTACCCCACAGGGGCCCGAGTCTCCCCCGGGGAGCTGTTTTTT
NA	TRBV19	many	TRBJ2-1	CASSMLWRDNEQFF	TGTGCCAGTAGTATGCTCTGGAGAGACAATGAGCAGTTCTTC
NA	TRBV3-1	many	TRBJ2-5	CASSQVNQFLETQYF	TGTGCCAGCAGCCAAGTAAATCAGTTTCTAGAGACCCAGTACTTC
NA	TRBV21-1	many	TRBJ2-3	CASSKASPSGADTQYF	TGTGCCAGCAGCAAAGCGTCGCCTAGCGGAGCAGATACGCAGTATTTT
NA	TRBV7-2	many	TRBJ2-3	CASSHRQRRGYTDTQYF	TGTGCCAGCAGCCACCGCCAGAGGCGGGGATACACAGATACGCAGTATTTT
NA	TRBV30	few	TRBJ1-2	CAWSVRWEYGYTF	TGTGCCTGGAGTGTACGATGGGAATATGGCTACACCTTC
NA	TRBV7-8	many	TRBJ1-2	CASRQGIGGYTF	TGTGCCAGCAGGCAGGGAATAGGTGGCTACACCTTC
NA	TRBV23-1	few	TRBJ2-7	CASSQSRDYEQYF	TGCGCCAGCAGTCAATCCCGGGATTACGAGCAGTACTTC